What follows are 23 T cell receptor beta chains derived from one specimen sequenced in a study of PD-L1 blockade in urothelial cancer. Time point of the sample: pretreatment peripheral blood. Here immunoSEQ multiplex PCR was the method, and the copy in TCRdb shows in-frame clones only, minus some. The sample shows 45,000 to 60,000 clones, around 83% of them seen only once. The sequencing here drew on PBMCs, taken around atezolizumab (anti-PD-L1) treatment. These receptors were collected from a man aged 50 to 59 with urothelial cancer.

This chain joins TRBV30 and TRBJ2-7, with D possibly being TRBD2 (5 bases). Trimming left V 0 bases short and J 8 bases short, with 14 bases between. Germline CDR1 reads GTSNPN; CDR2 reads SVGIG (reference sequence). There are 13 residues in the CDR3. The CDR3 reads CAWSVRGPSKQYF. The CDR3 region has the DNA TGTGCCTGGAGTGTACGCGGGCCCAGTAAGCAGTACTTC.

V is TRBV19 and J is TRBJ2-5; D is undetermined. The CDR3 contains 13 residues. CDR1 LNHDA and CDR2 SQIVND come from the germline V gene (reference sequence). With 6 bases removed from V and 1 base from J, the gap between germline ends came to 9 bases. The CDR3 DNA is TGTGCCAGTAGCCAATCCGGCCAAGAGACCCAGTACTTC. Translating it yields CASSQSGQETQYF.

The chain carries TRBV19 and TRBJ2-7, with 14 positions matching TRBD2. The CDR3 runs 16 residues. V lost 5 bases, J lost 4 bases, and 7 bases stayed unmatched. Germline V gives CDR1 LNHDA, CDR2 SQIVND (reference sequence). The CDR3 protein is CASSSGTSGRVYEQYF. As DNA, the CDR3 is TGTGCCAGTAGTTCCGGGACTAGCGGGAGAGTGTACGAGCAGTACTTC.

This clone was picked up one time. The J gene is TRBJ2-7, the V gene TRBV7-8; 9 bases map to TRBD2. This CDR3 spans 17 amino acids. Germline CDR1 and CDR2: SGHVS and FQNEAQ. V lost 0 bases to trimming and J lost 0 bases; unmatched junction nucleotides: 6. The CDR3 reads CASSLAYGAGGSYEQYV. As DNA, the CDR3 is TGTGCCAGCAGCTTAGCGTACGGAGCGGGGGGCTCCTACGAGCAGTACGTC.

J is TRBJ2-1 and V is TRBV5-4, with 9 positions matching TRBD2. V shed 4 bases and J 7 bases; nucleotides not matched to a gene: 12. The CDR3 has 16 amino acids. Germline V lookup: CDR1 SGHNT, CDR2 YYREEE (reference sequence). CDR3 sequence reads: CASSPPGLAGGNEQFF. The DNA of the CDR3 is TGTGCCAGCAGCCCACCAGGGTTGGCGGGGGGGAATGAGCAGTTCTTC.

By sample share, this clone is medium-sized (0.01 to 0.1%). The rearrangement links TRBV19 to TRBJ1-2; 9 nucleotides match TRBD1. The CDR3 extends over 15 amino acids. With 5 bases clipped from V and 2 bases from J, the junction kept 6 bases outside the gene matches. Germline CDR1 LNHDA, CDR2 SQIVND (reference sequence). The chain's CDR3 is CASSLGQGWNYGYTF. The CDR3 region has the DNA TGTGCCAGTAGTCTTGGACAGGGGTGGAACTATGGCTACACCTTC.

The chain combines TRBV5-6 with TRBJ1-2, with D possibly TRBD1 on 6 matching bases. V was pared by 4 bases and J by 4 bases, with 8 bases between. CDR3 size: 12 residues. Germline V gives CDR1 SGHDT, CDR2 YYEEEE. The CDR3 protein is CASSPTGYGYTF. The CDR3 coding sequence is TGTGCCAGCAGCCCGACAGGCTATGGCTACACCTTC.

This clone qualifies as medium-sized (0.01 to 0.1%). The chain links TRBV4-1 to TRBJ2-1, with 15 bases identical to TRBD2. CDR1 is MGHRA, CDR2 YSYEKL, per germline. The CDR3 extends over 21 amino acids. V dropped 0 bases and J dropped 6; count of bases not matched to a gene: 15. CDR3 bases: TGCGCCAGCAGCCAAGATGGAGGACTAGCGGGAGGGCCGAGTATAACCAATGAGCAGTTCTTC. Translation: CASSQDGGLAGGPSITNEQFF.

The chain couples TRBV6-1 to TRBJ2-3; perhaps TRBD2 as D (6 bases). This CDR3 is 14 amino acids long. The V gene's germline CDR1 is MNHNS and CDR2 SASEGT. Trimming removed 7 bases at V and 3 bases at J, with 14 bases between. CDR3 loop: CASTRGTRTDTQYF. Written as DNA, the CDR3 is TGTGCCAGCACTCGGGGGACGAGAACAGATACGCAGTATTTT.

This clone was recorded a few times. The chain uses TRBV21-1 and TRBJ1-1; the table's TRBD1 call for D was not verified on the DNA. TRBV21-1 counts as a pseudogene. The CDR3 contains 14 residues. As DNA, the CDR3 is TGTGCCAGCAGCATTCCGGGACAGGGGACTGAAGCTTTCTTT. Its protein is CASSIPGQGTEAFF.

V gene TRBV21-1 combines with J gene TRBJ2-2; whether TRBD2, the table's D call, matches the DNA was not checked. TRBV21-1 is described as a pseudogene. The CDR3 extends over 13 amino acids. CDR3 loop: CARRVSRTGELFF. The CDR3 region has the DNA TGTGCCAGAAGAGTCTCGCGAACCGGGGAGCTGTTTTTT.

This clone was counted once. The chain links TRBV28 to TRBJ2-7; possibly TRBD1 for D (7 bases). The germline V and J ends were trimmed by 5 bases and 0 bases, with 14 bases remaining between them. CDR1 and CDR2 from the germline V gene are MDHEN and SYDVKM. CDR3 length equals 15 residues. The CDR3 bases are TGTGCCAGCAGTCAGGGGGGTGCAAGCTCCTACGAGCAGTACGTC. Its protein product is CASSQGGASSYEQYV.

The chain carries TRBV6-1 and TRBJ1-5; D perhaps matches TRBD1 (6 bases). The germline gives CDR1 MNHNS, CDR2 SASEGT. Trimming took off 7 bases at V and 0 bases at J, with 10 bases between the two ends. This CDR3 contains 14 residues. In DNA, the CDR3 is TGTGCCAGCAACAGGGAATATAGCAATCAGCCCCAGCATTTT. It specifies CASNREYSNQPQHF.

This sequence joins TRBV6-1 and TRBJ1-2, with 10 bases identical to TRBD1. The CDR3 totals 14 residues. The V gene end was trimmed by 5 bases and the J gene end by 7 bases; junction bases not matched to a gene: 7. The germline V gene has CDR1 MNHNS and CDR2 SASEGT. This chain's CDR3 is CASSPDRGHGGYTF. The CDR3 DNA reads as TGTGCCAGCAGTCCCGACAGGGGGCATGGTGGCTACACCTTC.

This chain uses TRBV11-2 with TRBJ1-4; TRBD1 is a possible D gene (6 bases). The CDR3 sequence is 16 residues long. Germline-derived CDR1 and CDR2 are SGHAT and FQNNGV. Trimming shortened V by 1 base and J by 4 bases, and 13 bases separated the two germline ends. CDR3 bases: TGTGCCAGCAGCTTAGTAGGTACAGGGTATAATGAAAAACTGTTTTTT. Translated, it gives CASSLVGTGYNEKLFF.

The CDR3 DNA reads as TGTGCCACCAGCCCCCGGGTCGGACAGGGCGGCGGCTACACCTTC. Translation: CATSPRVGQGGGYTF. The chain carries TRBV15 and TRBJ1-2; 8 bases are shared with TRBD1. CDR3 length equals 15 residues. The germline CDR1 and CDR2 sequences are LNHNV and YYDKDF (reference sequence). J was trimmed by 8 bases and V by 5 bases; bases with no gene match: 13.

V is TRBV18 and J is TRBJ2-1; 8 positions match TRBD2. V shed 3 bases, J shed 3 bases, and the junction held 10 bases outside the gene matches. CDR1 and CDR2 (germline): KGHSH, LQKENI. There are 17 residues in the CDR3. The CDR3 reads CASSPNQRAGVYNEQFF. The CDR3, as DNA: TGTGCCAGCTCACCTAACCAACGAGCGGGAGTCTACAATGAGCAGTTCTTC.

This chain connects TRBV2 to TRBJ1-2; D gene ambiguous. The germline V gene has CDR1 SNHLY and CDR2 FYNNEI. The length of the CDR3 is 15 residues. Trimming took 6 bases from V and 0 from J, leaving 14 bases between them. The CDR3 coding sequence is TGTGCCAGCAGACCCAACAGTACTCCTAACTATGGCTACACCTTC. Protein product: CASRPNSTPNYGYTF.

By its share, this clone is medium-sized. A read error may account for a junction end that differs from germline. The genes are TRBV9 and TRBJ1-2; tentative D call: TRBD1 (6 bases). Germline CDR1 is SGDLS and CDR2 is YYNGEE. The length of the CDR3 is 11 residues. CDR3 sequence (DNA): TGTGCCAGCAGCATAAGACAGGAAATGATTTTC. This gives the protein CASSIRQEMIF. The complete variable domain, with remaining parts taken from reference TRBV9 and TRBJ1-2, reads DSGVTQTPKHLITATGQRVTLRCSPRSGDLSVYWYQQSLDQGLQFLIQYYNGEERAKGNILERFSAQQFPDLHSELNLSSLELGDSALYFCASSIRQEMIFGSGTRLTVV.

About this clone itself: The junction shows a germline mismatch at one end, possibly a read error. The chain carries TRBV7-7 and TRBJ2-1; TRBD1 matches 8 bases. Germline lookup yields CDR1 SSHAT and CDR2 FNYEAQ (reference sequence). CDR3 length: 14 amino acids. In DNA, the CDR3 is TGTGCTAGCAGCTTAGCGCAGGGGGCAAATGAGCAGTTCTTC. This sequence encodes CASSLAQGANEQFF.

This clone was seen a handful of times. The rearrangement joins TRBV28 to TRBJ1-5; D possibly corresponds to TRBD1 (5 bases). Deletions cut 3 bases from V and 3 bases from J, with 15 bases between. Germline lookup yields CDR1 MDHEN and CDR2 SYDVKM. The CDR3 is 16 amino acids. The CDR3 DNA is TGTGCCAGCAGTTTTTCATCCCGGGGACTCAATCAGCCCCAGCATTTT. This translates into CASSFSSRGLNQPQHF.

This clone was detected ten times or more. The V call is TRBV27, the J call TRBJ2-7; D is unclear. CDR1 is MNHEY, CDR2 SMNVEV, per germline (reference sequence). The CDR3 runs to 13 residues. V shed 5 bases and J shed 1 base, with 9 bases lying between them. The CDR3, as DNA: TGTGCCAGCAGTGCCTTGGAGTCCTACGAGCAGTACTTC. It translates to CASSALESYEQYF.

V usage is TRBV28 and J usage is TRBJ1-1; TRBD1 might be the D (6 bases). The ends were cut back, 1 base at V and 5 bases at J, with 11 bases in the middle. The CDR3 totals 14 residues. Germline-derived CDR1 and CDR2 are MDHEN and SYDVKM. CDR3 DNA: TGTGCCAGCAGTTTATTGGGGCAGGGGACTGAAGCTTTCTTT. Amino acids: CASSLLGQGTEAFF.